This T cell receptor beta chain derives from a study of tumor and adjacent non-tumor tissue in lung cancer. Study at large: Histology: about a dozen adenocarcinoma, a couple of squamous cell carcinoma, 1 small cell lung cancer.

RNA was extracted from bulk tissue without any cell sorting. More than 3 cm separated this lung sample from the edge of the tumor. Newly diagnosed lung cancer patients had thoracic surgery in China, August–late 2014, without prior chemotherapy. TCRbeta libraries were built with three rounds of nested PCR, modified from ARM-PCR. TCRdb fed the multiplex PCR reads into MiXCR, producing one record per CDR3 protein. The sample has 85,000 to 130,000 distinct CDR3 sequences, roughly two thirds seen once. The CDR3 sequence is 14 residues long. V was shortened by 2 bases and J by 6 bases, with 11 bases between the two germline ends. General study findings and limits: Significantly higher TCR diversity was found in tumor than normal lung. Tumor repertoires had a smaller top 100 clone share than normal lung.

This clonotype has ten or more counts. No antigen is known for it. V and J are TRBV12-3 or TRBV12-4 and TRBJ1-3; D call uncertain. Sequenced sample: distant non-tumor lung tissue. This clonotype originated in a man aged 25-45 years with non-small cell lung cancer. The DNA for the CDR3 is TGTGCCAGCAGTTTATCGGACGGCCTAAACACCATATATTTT. Amino acid sequence: CASSLSDGLNTIYF.